This T cell receptor beta chain was identified during a study of Ad26.COV2.S vaccination and SARS-CoV-2 variants. Study context: Ad26.COV2.S, an intramuscular injection, was given once or twice 56 days apart.

TCRdb keeps only in-frame clones here, not all; method: immunoSEQ multiplex PCR. The repertoire holds about 320,000 clones, 85% to 90% seen once, with approximately 5% in the top ten. Treatment here: 15 to 20 received Ad26.COV2.S at low or high dose, single or two shots; 5 received placebo; per-sample allocation not given. Sample collection was performed on day 63 after the first vaccine or placebo injection. V lost 8 bases, J lost 1 base, and 12 bases lay in between. Germline loops: CDR1 MDHEN, CDR2 SYDVKM. CDR3 length equals 13 residues. This specimen consisted of peripheral blood, obtained in a trial of Ad26.COV2.S vaccine versus placebo. This chain joins TRBV28 and TRBJ2-7; D call uncertain. This receptor was identified in a person between 18 and 60 years old who received the Ad26.COV2.S COVID-19 vaccine or a placebo. The CDR3: CASLDPRSYEQYV. As DNA, the CDR3 is TGTGCCAGCTTGGATCCGCGATCCTACGAGCAGTACGTC.